The 8 T cell receptor beta chains below come from one sample, sequenced in a study of breast tumors, draining lymph nodes, adjacent tissues listed by TCRdb under 2016. Lymph node samples came from the axillary draining lymph nodes of breast cancer patients. Libraries were constructed by multiplex PCR. The sequencing machine was an Illumina HiSeq 2000. In TCRdb, the public reads were trimmed at Q25 with fastp and aligned with MiXCR, with productive beta chains retained. Each entry is one CDR3 protein sequence, shown with its most common DNA and genes. In all, the sample holds approximately 150,000 distinct CDR3 sequences, and about 30% of those were seen once. In total, the top ten clones hold roughly 3.8% of the sample. The sequenced material came from axillary lymph node tissue. The source is a female donor with breast cancer. Some clones in this sample may be carry-over from other donors' samples.

J is TRBJ2-6 and V is TRBV20-1; 8 bases agree with TRBD1. The V gene end was trimmed by 5 bases and the J gene end by 2 bases; junction bases not matched to a gene: 14. Germline CDR1 reads DFQATT; CDR2 reads SNEGSKA (reference sequence). CDR3 length: 18 residues. CDR3 loop: CSASDREHRGAGANVLTF. The CDR3 coding sequence is TGCAGTGCTTCGGACAGGGAACACCGGGGAGCTGGGGCCAACGTCCTGACTTTC.

This clonotype has ten or more counts. This chain links TRBV20-1 with TRBJ2-1; 8 nucleotides align to TRBD2. The length of the CDR3 is 13 residues. Germline values: CDR1 DFQATT, CDR2 SNEGSKA (reference sequence). The ends lost 7 bases at V and 3 bases at J; junction bases unmatched: 5. CDR3 in amino acids: CSVISGNYNEQFF. The CDR3 bases are TGCAGTGTCATTAGCGGGAACTACAATGAGCAGTTCTTC.

This clonotype was counted many times. This sequence joins TRBV20-1 and TRBJ1-5, with TRBD1 matching 10 bases. This CDR3 is 13 amino acids long. V was pared by 5 bases and J by 7 bases, with 5 bases of the junction left unmatched. Looked up from germline, CDR1 is DFQATT and CDR2 is SNEGSKA (reference sequence). CDR3 nucleotides: TGCAGTGCTCACCGGGACAGGGGCCAGCCCCAGCATTTT. The encoded protein is CSAHRDRGQPQHF.

This clonotype was counted at least ten times. This chain joins TRBV7-9 and TRBJ1-4, with a weak D call TRBD1 (6 bases). This CDR3 spans 13 amino acids. With 3 bases removed from V and 5 bases from J, the gap between germline ends came to 7 bases. Germline CDR1 is SEHNR and CDR2 is FQNEAQ (reference sequence). CDR3 sequence reads: CASSFGQNEKLFF. CDR3 coding DNA: TGTGCCAGCAGCTTCGGACAGAATGAAAAACTGTTTTTT.

The chain carries TRBV6-1 and TRBJ1-1; D call uncertain. CDR1 is MNHNS, CDR2 SASEGT, per germline. The CDR3 runs to 16 residues. Trimming stripped 5 bases from V and 5 bases from J, with 21 bases between. The CDR3 DNA sequence: TGTGCCAGCAGTTTGATGTCAGTTGCTTTGAGTACTGAAGCTTTCTTT. It encodes CASSLMSVALSTEAFF.

This clonotype was seen many times. This may be a read error, as it is one base from a much larger clone. The V and J genes are TRBV7-8 and TRBJ1-2; TRBD1 aligns across 7 bases. This CDR3 has 15 residues. In germline, CDR1 is SGHVS, CDR2 FQNEAQ. As DNA, the CDR3 is TGTGCCAGCAGCTTAGCCTCGGGACAGTTCTATGGCTACCCCTTC. Its translation is CASSLASGQFYGYPF.

This clonotype showed up many times. This chain uses TRBV7-9 with TRBJ1-6, with TRBD1 as a possible D gene (5 bases). V was trimmed by 1 base and J by 7 bases, leaving 8 bases between them. Germline V gives CDR1 SEHNR, CDR2 FQNEAQ (reference sequence). The CDR3 is made up of 14 amino acids. The CDR3 is CASSLGDRNSPLHF. Written as DNA, the CDR3 is TGTGCCAGCAGCTTAGGGGACCGGAATTCACCCCTCCACTTT.

The rearrangement uses TRBV7-9 and TRBJ2-2; 8 bases agree with TRBD1. The J segment lost 6 bases and the V segment lost 6 bases, leaving 9 bases of the junction unmatched. This CDR3 has 15 amino acids. Germline V gives CDR1 SEHNR, CDR2 FQNEAQ (reference sequence). CDR3 coding DNA: TGTGCCAGCAGTTCAGTGGACAGGGCGGCCGGGGAGCTGTTTTTT. This codes for CASSSVDRAAGELFF.